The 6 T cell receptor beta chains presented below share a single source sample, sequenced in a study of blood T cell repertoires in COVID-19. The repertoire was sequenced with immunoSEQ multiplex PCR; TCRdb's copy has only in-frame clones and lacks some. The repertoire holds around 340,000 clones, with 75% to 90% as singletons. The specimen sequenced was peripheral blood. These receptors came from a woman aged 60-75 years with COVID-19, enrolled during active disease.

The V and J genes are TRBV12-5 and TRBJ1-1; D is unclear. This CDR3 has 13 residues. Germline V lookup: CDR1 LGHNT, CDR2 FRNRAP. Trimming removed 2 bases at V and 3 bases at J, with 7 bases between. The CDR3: CASGLMSDTEAFF. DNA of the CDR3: TGTGCTAGTGGTTTGATGTCTGACACTGAAGCTTTCTTT.

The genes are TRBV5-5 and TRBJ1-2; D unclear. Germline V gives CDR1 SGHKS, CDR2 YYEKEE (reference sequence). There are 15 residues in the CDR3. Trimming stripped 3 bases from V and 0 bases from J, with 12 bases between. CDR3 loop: CASSYGSTANYGYTF. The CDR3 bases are TGTGCCAGCAGCTACGGGAGTACAGCTAACTATGGCTACACCTTC.

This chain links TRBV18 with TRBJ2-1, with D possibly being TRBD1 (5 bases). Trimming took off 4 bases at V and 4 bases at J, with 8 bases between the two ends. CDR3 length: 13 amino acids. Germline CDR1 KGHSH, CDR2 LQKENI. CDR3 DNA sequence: TGTGCCAGCTCACTACAGGTTTACAATGAGCAGTTCTTC. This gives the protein CASSLQVYNEQFF.

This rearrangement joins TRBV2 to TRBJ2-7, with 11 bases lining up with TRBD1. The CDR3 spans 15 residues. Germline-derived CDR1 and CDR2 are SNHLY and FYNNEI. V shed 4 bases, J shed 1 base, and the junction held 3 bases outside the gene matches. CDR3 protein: CASSGDRGSSYEQYF. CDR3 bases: TGTGCCAGCAGTGGGGACAGGGGGTCGTCCTACGAGCAGTACTTC.

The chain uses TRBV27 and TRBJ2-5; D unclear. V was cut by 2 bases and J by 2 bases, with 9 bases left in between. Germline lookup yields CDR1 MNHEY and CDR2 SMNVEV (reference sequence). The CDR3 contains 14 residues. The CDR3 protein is CASSLAGFQETQYF. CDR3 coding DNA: TGTGCCAGCAGTTTAGCAGGTTTTCAAGAGACCCAGTACTTC.

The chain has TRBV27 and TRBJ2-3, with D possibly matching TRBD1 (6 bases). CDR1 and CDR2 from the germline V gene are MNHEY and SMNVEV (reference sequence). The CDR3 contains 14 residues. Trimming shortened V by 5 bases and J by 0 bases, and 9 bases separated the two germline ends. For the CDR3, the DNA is TGTGCCAGCAGTCACGGACAGAGCACAGATACGCAGTATTTT. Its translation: CASSHGQSTDTQYF.